This T cell receptor beta chain derives from a study of prognosis after radiotherapy for stage I lung cancer. The genomic DNA TCR beta CDR3 region underwent two rounds of multiplex PCR. During first-round PCR, primers specific to each TRBV and TRBJ gene were used. TCRdb re-called the multiplex PCR reads through MiXCR, storing one row per CDR3 protein. The table shows some 38,000 distinct CDR3 sequences, with around 22% occurring only once. This clonotype came up once. This may be a read error: a much more frequent sequence differs by one nucleotide. There are 11 residues in the CDR3. The V end lost 2 bases, the J end lost 7 bases, and 3 bases lay between the germline ends. Germline V gene data show CDR1 as ENHRY and CDR2 as SYGVKD.

This rearrangement joins TRBV10-3 to TRBJ1-3; D not resolved. The TCR originated in a donor at least 50 years old with non-small cell lung cancer. The sample in question was PBMCs, obtained before or after stereotactic body radiation therapy (not recorded which). In DNA form, the CDR3 reads TGTGCCATCAGTGAGAGTAACACCATATATTTT. It is translated as CAISESNTIYF.